Listed below are T cell receptor beta chains from one sample, sequenced in a study of blood T cell repertoires in COVID-19. TCRdb's table, derived via immunoSEQ multiplex PCR, lists solely in-frame clones and lacks some. The sample lists 90,000 or so clones, about nine tenths occurring once. Material for sequencing was peripheral blood. Receptors were obtained from a human donor with active COVID-19. The donor label of this sample is uncertain. CDR3s leave out the opening cysteine and the closing phenylalanine or tryptophan. The order of the fields is V gene, CDR3 protein.

V gene: TRBV3-1/TRBV3-2
CDR3 protein: ASSQAGGTYEQY

V gene: TRBV19
CDR3 protein: ASSATGYNTEAF

V gene: TRBV5-4
CDR3 protein: ASSLAVDRGNIQY

V gene: TRBV2
CDR3 protein: ASSDRENTEAF

V gene: TRBV18
CDR3 protein: ASSPPGGETQY

V gene: TRBV5-1
CDR3 protein: ASSGPRREDEQY

V gene: TRBV11-2
CDR3 protein: ASSPRTGQSGNTIY

V gene: TRBV6-5
CDR3 protein: ASSYQQTNTEAF

V gene: TRBV12-3/TRBV12-4
CDR3 protein: ASSLEGTYEQY

V gene: TRBV6-2/TRBV6-3
CDR3 protein: ASSYPRELNTEAF

V gene: TRBV29-1
CDR3 protein: SVLAGIDEQF

V gene: TRBV5-8
CDR3 protein: ASTGSEQY

V gene: TRBV6-4
CDR3 protein: ASSGQSPSGANVLT